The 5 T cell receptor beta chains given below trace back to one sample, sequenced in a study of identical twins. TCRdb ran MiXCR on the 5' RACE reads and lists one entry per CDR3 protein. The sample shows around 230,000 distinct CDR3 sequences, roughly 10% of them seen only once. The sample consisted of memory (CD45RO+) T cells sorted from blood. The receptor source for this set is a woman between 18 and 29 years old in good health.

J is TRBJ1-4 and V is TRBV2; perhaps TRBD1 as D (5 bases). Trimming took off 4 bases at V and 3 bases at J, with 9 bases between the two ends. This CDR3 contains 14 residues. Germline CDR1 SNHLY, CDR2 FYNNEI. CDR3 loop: CASSGGGANEKLFF. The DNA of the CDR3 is TGTGCCAGCAGTGGAGGAGGGGCTAATGAAAAACTGTTTTTT.

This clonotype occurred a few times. The CDR3 bases are TGCAGTGCGGACCGACTCGGGGAGCTGTTTTTT. Encoded protein: CSADRLGELFF. The rearrangement links TRBV20-1 to TRBJ2-2; the D is unclear. V lost 6 bases to trimming and J lost 7 bases, with 9 bases between them. The CDR3 length is 11 residues. Germline CDR1 and CDR2: DFQATT and SNEGSKA (reference sequence).

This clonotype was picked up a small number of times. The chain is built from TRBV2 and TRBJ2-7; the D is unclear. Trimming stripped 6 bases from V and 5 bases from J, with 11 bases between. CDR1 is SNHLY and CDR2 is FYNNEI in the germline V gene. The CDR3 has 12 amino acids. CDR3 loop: CASSPVVNEQYF. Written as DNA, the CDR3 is TGTGCCAGCAGCCCGGTAGTCAACGAGCAGTACTTC.

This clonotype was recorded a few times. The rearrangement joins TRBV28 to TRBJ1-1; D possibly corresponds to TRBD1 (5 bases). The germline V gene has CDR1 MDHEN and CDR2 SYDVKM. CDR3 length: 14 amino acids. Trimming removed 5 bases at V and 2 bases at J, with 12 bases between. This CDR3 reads CASSLLDSNTEAFF. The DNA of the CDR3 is TGTGCCAGCAGTCTACTAGACAGTAACACTGAAGCTTTCTTT.

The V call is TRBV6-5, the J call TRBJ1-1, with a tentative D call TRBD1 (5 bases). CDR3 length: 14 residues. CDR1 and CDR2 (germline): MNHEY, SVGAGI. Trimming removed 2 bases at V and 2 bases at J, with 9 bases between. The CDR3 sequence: CASSYGHENTEAFF. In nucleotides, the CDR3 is TGTGCCAGCAGTTACGGACACGAAAACACTGAAGCTTTCTTT.